What follows is one TCR beta chain and its context. What it binds is not known. These data originate in a study of cytomegalovirus exposure and HLA in healthy donors. Study-level findings and limits: A few CMV-associated chains were confirmed in vitro to be specific for CMV antigens. Later work found most CMV-associated TCR beta chains apparently HLA-restricted. Usually a TCR sequence was rare, but some public TCRs were found in many donors.

The junction had 6 bases not matched to a gene; V was cut back by 5 bases and J by 2 bases. The CDR3 covers 14 residues. Germline-derived CDR1 and CDR2 are SEHNR and FQNEAQ (reference sequence). The PCR used 60 Vbeta and 13 Jbeta primers. Assay: immunoSEQ multiplex PCR; the TCRdb copy retains only in-frame clones and omits some. The repertoire consists of about 140,000 clones, with over 75% occurring once and the leading ten covering roughly 8.8%. Sequencing used PBMCs. The chain joins TRBV7-9 to TRBJ2-7; 7 bases match TRBD1. This receptor was obtained from a woman aged 45-59 years in good health and CMV-seropositive. The CDR3 spells CASSARDSTYEQYF. DNA for the CDR3: TGTGCCAGCAGCGCAAGGGACAGTACCTACGAGCAGTACTTC.